These 32 T cell receptor beta chains share one sample of origin, sequenced in a study of OX40 agonist ivuxolimab in advanced cancers. Data came from immunoSEQ multiplex PCR; TCRdb stores just in-frame clones and leaves some out. Here the sample spans 50,000 to 55,000 clones, over 75% being singletons. The sample here was CD4+ or CD8+ T cells sorted from blood, taken in a trial of the OX40 agonist ivuxolimab. These receptor sequences come from an adult with an advanced solid tumor such as melanoma, head and neck, liver or kidney cancer.

The chain carries TRBV5-4 and TRBJ1-4; the match to TRBD1 covers 9 bases. The trim removed 3 bases at V and 1 base at J, leaving 10 bases unmatched. Germline CDR1 reads SGHNT; CDR2 reads YYREEE (reference sequence). There are 18 residues in the CDR3. The CDR3 protein is CASSSGTGQPQTNEKLFF. The DNA for the CDR3 is TGTGCCAGCAGCTCCGGGACAGGGCAACCGCAAACTAATGAAAAACTGTTTTTT.

The count of this clone is one. The chain carries TRBV7-3 and TRBJ2-3; the D is unclear. Germline lookup yields CDR1 SGHTA and CDR2 FQGTGA. The CDR3 sequence is 14 residues long. V gave up 5 bases and J gave up 4 bases, with 13 bases separating them. CDR3 nucleotides: TGTGCCAGCAGCCCTGGAGACGGCGCAGATACGCAGTATTTT. It codes for CASSPGDGADTQYF.

V usage is TRBV5-1 and J usage is TRBJ2-3, with a tentative D call TRBD1 (5 bases). CDR1 SGHRS and CDR2 YFSETQ come from the germline V gene. V was cut by 4 bases and J by 4 bases, with 7 bases left in between. CDR3 length equals 12 residues. CDR3: CASSIQADTQYF. The CDR3 DNA is TGCGCCAGCAGCATACAGGCAGATACGCAGTATTTT.

The rearrangement joins TRBV28 to TRBJ1-5; D call uncertain. This CDR3 has 12 residues. The V gene lost 6 bases and the J gene lost 7 bases, with 10 bases spanning the gap. Germline loops: CDR1 MDHEN, CDR2 SYDVKM. In nucleotides, the CDR3 is TGTGCCAGCAGACTGAGAGGACAGCCCCAGCATTTT. It specifies CASRLRGQPQHF. Supplemented by reference TRBV28 and TRBJ1-5, the full variable domain reads DVKVTQSSRYLVKRTGEKVFLECVQDMDHENMFWYRQDPGLGLRLIYFSYDVKMKEKGDIPEGYSVSREKKERFSLILESASTNQTSMYLCASRLRGQPQHFGDGTRLSIL.

CDR3 coding DNA: TGTGCCAGCAGTCGACCCGGCCGGGGCATTCAGTACTTC. Translated: CASSRPGRGIQYF. V is TRBV28 and J is TRBJ2-4; possible D gene TRBD2, 5 bases. V lost 5 bases and J lost 9, with 14 bases in between. This CDR3 region has 13 residues. Germline CDR1 is MDHEN and CDR2 is SYDVKM.

The CDR3 DNA follows: TGCGCCTCCTCTCCCAGTGCGATAAAAGAGACCCAGTACTTC. Amino acid sequence: CASSPSAIKETQYF. The genes are TRBV5-1 and TRBJ2-5; D gene unclear. Trimming shortened V by 10 bases and J by 3 bases, and 19 bases separated the two germline ends. This CDR3 is 14 amino acids long. The V gene's germline CDR1 is SGHRS and CDR2 YFSETQ.

The rearrangement uses TRBV10-2 and TRBJ1-4; 7 positions match TRBD1. The germline V gene has CDR1 WSHSY and CDR2 SAAADI. The junction had 8 bases not matched to a gene; V was cut back by 3 bases and J by 4 bases. The CDR3 loop spans 16 amino acids. CDR3 protein: CASSDPQGVDNEKLFF. The CDR3 DNA reads TGCGCCAGCAGTGACCCCCAGGGGGTAGATAATGAAAAACTGTTTTTT.

The V call is TRBV6-6, the J call TRBJ1-2; no definite D call. The CDR3 spans 11 residues. V gave up 8 bases and J gave up 8 bases, with 12 bases separating them. Germline lookup yields CDR1 MNHNY and CDR2 SVGAGI (reference sequence). The CDR3 nucleotides are TGTGCCAGCGGCCGACACGCCGGCTACACCTTC. Its translation is CASGRHAGYTF.

This clone was observed once. The rearrangement uses TRBV6-1 and TRBJ1-3; no firm D call. CDR1 and CDR2 (germline): MNHNS, SASEGT. The CDR3 runs 13 residues. V was clipped by 2 bases and J by 4 bases, with 6 bases between them. CDR3 nucleotides: TGTGCCAGCAGTGAACGTGGCGGAAACACCATATATTTT. Its protein product is CASSERGGNTIYF.

The chain joins TRBV9 to TRBJ1-3; D ambiguous. The CDR3 totals 16 residues. Trimming took off 3 bases at V and 0 bases at J, with 13 bases between the two ends. Germline CDR1 SGDLS, CDR2 YYNGEE. CDR3 loop: CASSAGLGNSGNTIYF. In DNA, the CDR3 is TGTGCCAGCAGCGCTGGTCTAGGAAACTCTGGAAACACCATATATTTT.

The gene calls are TRBV30 and TRBJ1-5, with 8 bases that match TRBD1. Germline CDR1 GTSNPN, CDR2 SVGIG (reference sequence). This CDR3 is 13 amino acids long. The V and J ends lost 0 bases and 5 bases, in that order; junction bases with no gene match: 0. CDR3 nucleotides: TGTGCCTGGAGTGTACAGGGGGATCAGCCCCAGCATTTT. As protein: CAWSVQGDQPQHF. The full variable domain, in which reference TRBV30 and TRBJ1-5 provide the parts outside the CDR3, is SQTIHQWPATLVQPVGSPLSLECTVEGTSNPNLYWYRQAAGRGLQLLFYSVGIGQISSEVPQNLSASRPQDRQFILSSKKLLLSDSGFYLCAWSVQGDQPQHFGDGTRLSIL.

The chain links TRBV6-5 to TRBJ1-4; D call uncertain. Germline CDR1 and CDR2: MNHEY and SVGAGI. The CDR3 is 13 residues long. Trimming removed 7 bases from V and 7 bases from J, with 13 bases in between. The chain's CDR3 is CASNRGLGEKLFF. In DNA form, the CDR3 reads TGTGCCAGCAACCGAGGCTTGGGTGAAAAACTGTTTTTT.

This chain connects TRBV18 to TRBJ2-6; D is unclear. V was shortened by 2 bases and J by 0 bases, with 2 bases between the two germline ends. There are 14 residues in the CDR3. From germline, CDR1 is KGHSH and CDR2 LQKENI. CDR3 nucleotide sequence: TGTGCCAGCTCACCATCCTCTGGGGCCAACGTCCTGACTTTC. Amino acid sequence: CASSPSSGANVLTF.

The chain is built from TRBV18 and TRBJ1-1; 9 bases line up with TRBD1. CDR3 length: 14 amino acids. J was trimmed by 1 base and V by 6 bases; bases with no gene match: 3. Germline values: CDR1 KGHSH, CDR2 LQKENI. CDR3: CASSMDRGNTEAFF. The CDR3 DNA is TGTGCCAGCTCGATGGACAGGGGGAACACTGAAGCTTTCTTT.

The chain has TRBV11-2 and TRBJ1-4, with a tentative D call TRBD1 (6 bases). Germline V gene data show CDR1 as SGHAT and CDR2 as FQNNGV. The CDR3 runs to 14 residues. The ends were cut back, 5 bases at V and 7 bases at J, with 14 bases in the middle. The chain's CDR3 is CASSPGGASEKLFF. The CDR3 DNA reads TGTGCCAGCAGCCCGGGGGGGGCGAGTGAAAAACTGTTTTTT.

The V gene is TRBV5-4, the J gene TRBJ2-2; 9 bases are shared with TRBD1. CDR3 size: 15 residues. Germline CDR1 reads SGHNT; CDR2 reads YYREEE (reference sequence). Losses at the gene ends were 3 bases for V and 3 bases for J; bases not matched to a gene: 3. In DNA, the CDR3 is TGTGCCAGCAGCTCAAGGACAGGGGACACCGGGGAGCTGTTTTTT. Translated, it gives CASSSRTGDTGELFF.

This chain uses TRBV5-4 with TRBJ1-4, with a weak D call TRBD1 (5 bases). The germline V gene has CDR1 SGHNT and CDR2 YYREEE (reference sequence). This CDR3 is built from 16 residues. Trimming removed 2 bases at V and 5 bases at J, with 16 bases between. CDR3 in DNA: TGTGCCAGCAGCTTAGGTGGGGCCGGGACGAATGAAAAACTGTTTTTT. Its translation: CASSLGGAGTNEKLFF.

J is TRBJ1-1 and V is TRBV27, with no clear D. V lost 3 bases, J lost 1 base, and 6 bases lay in between. CDR1 and CDR2 (germline): MNHEY, SMNVEV (reference sequence). CDR3 length: 13 residues. CDR3 sequence reads: CASSFSANTEAFF. The CDR3 bases are TGTGCCAGCAGTTTTAGTGCGAACACTGAAGCTTTCTTT.

This chain connects TRBV7-9 to TRBJ2-3; no definite D call. CDR1 and CDR2 from the germline V gene are SEHNR and FQNEAQ (reference sequence). The CDR3 spans 12 residues. V shed 2 bases and J shed 6 bases, with 6 bases lying between them. CDR3 sequence: CASSLMADTQYF. The CDR3, as DNA: TGTGCCAGCAGCTTAATGGCGGATACGCAGTATTTT. The whole variable domain, filled in from reference TRBV7-9 and TRBJ2-3, reads DTGVSQNPRHKITKRGQNVTFRCDPISEHNRLYWYRQTLGQGPEFLTYFQNEAQLEKSRLLSDRFSAERPKGSFSTLEIQRTEQGDSAMYLCASSLMADTQYFGPGTRLTVL.

This chain connects TRBV25-1 to TRBJ1-4, with 8 positions matching TRBD1. Germline V CDR1 and CDR2: MGHDK, SYGVNS. The CDR3 totals 13 residues. V lost 4 bases to trimming and J lost 6 bases; unmatched junction nucleotides: 1. The CDR3, as DNA: TGTGCCAGCAGTGGACAGGGGTATGAAAAACTGTTTTTT. This sequence encodes CASSGQGYEKLFF.

This sequence joins TRBV6-5 and TRBJ1-3; 9 nucleotides line up with TRBD1. The length of the CDR3 is 15 residues. Germline lookup yields CDR1 MNHEY and CDR2 SVGAGI. Germline trimming cut 5 bases from V and 4 bases from J; bases unmatched to any gene: 6. CDR3 nucleotides: TGTGCCAGCAGTCCACAGGGGGCGCGCGGAAACACCATATATTTT. Encoded protein: CASSPQGARGNTIYF.

This clone has more than one count but fewer than ten. The rearrangement joins TRBV2 to TRBJ2-3; no clear D. The length of the CDR3 is 15 residues. V was shortened by 2 bases and J by 3 bases, with 12 bases between the two germline ends. Per germline, CDR1 SNHLY and CDR2 FYNNEI. CDR3 DNA sequence: TGTGCCAGCAGTGAAAATCGCGTCAGTACAGATACGCAGTATTTT. Encoded protein: CASSENRVSTDTQYF.

The V call is TRBV2, the J call TRBJ1-6; D is unresolved. The ends were cut back, 8 bases at V and 5 bases at J, with 10 bases in the middle. Germline V gives CDR1 SNHLY, CDR2 FYNNEI. The CDR3 covers 13 residues. The CDR3 sequence: CASVEVHNSPLHF. DNA for the CDR3: TGTGCCAGCGTGGAAGTCCATAATTCACCCCTCCACTTT.

The chain carries TRBV10-3 and TRBJ2-3; the D gene is possibly TRBD2 (5 bases). Per germline, CDR1 ENHRY and CDR2 SYGVKD. V was trimmed by 2 bases and J by 8 bases, leaving 8 bases between them. CDR3 length equals 12 residues. The CDR3 region is CAISEEGPTQYF. CDR3 coding DNA: TGTGCCATCAGTGAGGAGGGCCCTACGCAGTATTTT.

This chain uses TRBV5-8 with TRBJ2-1, with 7 bases identical to TRBD1. Per germline, CDR1 SGHTS and CDR2 YDEGEE. This CDR3 region has 14 residues. V was clipped by 4 bases and J by 4 bases; unmatched bases: 5. The CDR3 loop is CASSRRGSYNEQFF. The CDR3 DNA follows: TGTGCCAGCAGCCGCAGGGGGTCTTACAATGAGCAGTTCTTC.

Only one count was recorded for this clone. The chain combines TRBV19 with TRBJ2-5, with 8 bases lining up with TRBD1. Germline-derived CDR1 and CDR2 are LNHDA and SQIVND (reference sequence). This CDR3 has 15 amino acids. Trimming at V came to 10 bases and at J to 7 bases, leaving 17 bases not matched to a gene. The CDR3 here is CATSLGQGARGTQYF. CDR3 in DNA: TGTGCCACCTCCCTGGGGCAGGGGGCGCGAGGGACCCAGTACTTC.

This clone was counted a few times. The chain recombines TRBV10-1 with TRBJ2-7, with D hard to call. CDR1 and CDR2 from the germline V gene are WNHNN and SYGVQD (reference sequence). The CDR3 is 14 amino acids. The V gene lost 4 bases and the J gene lost 2 bases, with 12 bases spanning the gap. As DNA, the CDR3 is TGCGCCAGCAGTGGGAGAGGTCGGCCCTACGAGCAGTACTTC. It yields the protein CASSGRGRPYEQYF.

This chain uses TRBV19 with TRBJ2-1; D might be TRBD1 (6 bases). CDR1 is LNHDA, CDR2 SQIVND, per germline (reference sequence). The CDR3 spans 15 residues. The V end was cut by 7 bases, the J end by 7 bases, with 20 bases between. CDR3 sequence reads: CASTHRDTNVNEQFF. The CDR3 DNA is TGTGCCAGTACCCATCGGGACACCAATGTTAATGAGCAGTTCTTC.

The J gene is TRBJ1-2, the V gene TRBV15; 9 bases align to TRBD1. Germline V lookup: CDR1 LNHNV, CDR2 YYDKDF (reference sequence). This CDR3 spans 14 amino acids. The J segment lost 6 bases and the V segment lost 3 bases, leaving 5 bases of the junction unmatched. The CDR3 DNA reads as TGTGCCACCAGCAGGGGACAGGGAGAGCATGGCTACACCTTC. Translated, it gives CATSRGQGEHGYTF.

The genes are TRBV2 and TRBJ2-5, with D uncertain. The CDR3 runs 11 residues. Per germline, CDR1 SNHLY and CDR2 FYNNEI. Trimming pared 5 bases from V and 2 bases from J, leaving 3 bases between. The CDR3 region has the DNA TGTGCCAGCAGTCAACAAGAGACCCAGTACTTC. It specifies CASSQQETQYF. The full variable domain, with the rest looked up from reference TRBV2 and TRBJ2-5, is EPEVTQTPSHQVTQMGQEVILRCVPISNHLYFYWYRQILGQKVEFLVSFYNNEISEKSEIFDDQFSVERPDGSNFTLKIRSTKLEDSAMYFCASSQQETQYFGPGTRLLVL.

The chain joins TRBV11-2 to TRBJ1-4; maybe TRBD1 (5 bases). Germline V gene sequence: CDR1 SGHAT, CDR2 FQNNGV. The CDR3 length is 13 residues. Trimming shortened V by 1 base and J by 10 bases, and 10 bases separated the two germline ends. This CDR3 is CASSLGGMGKLFF. The CDR3 DNA sequence: TGTGCCAGCAGCTTAGGGGGCATGGGAAAACTGTTTTTT.

The V gene is TRBV5-1, the J gene TRBJ1-2, with D perhaps matching TRBD1 (6 bases). Germline CDR1 and CDR2: SGHRS and YFSETQ. V gave up 0 bases and J gave up 8 bases, with 11 bases separating them. This CDR3 is 13 amino acids long. CDR3 sequence (DNA): TGCGCCAGCAGCTTGGGGGGGGCGCAGGGCTACACCTTC. It is translated as CASSLGGAQGYTF.